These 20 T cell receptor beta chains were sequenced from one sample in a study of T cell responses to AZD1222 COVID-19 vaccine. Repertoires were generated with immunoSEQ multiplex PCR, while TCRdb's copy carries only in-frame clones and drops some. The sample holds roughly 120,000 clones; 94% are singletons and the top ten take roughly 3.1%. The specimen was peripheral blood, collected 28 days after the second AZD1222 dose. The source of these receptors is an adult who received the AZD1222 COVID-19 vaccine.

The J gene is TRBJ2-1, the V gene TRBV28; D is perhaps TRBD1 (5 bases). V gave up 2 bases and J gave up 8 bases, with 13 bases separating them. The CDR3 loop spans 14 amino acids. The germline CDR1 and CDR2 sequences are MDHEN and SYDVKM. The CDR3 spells CASSLGRVGDEQFF. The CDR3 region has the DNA TGTGCCAGCAGTTTAGGCAGGGTAGGGGATGAGCAGTTCTTC.

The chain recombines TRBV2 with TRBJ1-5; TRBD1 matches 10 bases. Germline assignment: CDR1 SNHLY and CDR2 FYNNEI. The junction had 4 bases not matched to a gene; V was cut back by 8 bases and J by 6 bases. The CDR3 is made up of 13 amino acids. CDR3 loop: CASDRTGGQPQHF. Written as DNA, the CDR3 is TGTGCCAGCGATAGGACAGGGGGTCAGCCCCAGCATTTT. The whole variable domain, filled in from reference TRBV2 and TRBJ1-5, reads EPEVTQTPSHQVTQMGQEVILRCVPISNHLYFYWYRQILGQKVEFLVSFYNNEISEKSEIFDDQFSVERPDGSNFTLKIRSTKLEDSAMYFCASDRTGGQPQHFGDGTRLSIL.

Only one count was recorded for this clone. CDR3 sequence: CASSTPGHTYNEQFF. The CDR3 bases are TGTGCCAGTAGTACCCCCGGGCATACTTACAATGAGCAGTTCTTC. The rearrangement links TRBV19 to TRBJ2-1; D gene unclear. V was clipped by 4 bases and J by 4 bases, with 14 bases between them. CDR3 length equals 15 residues. CDR1 is LNHDA, CDR2 SQIVND, per germline (reference sequence).

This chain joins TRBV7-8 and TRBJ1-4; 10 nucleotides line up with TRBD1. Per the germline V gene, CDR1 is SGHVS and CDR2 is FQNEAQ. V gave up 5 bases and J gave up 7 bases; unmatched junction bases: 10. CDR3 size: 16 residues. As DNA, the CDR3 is TGTGCCAGCAGCCTGACGTCGGGACAGGGGACTGAAAAACTGTTTTTT. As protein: CASSLTSGQGTEKLFF.

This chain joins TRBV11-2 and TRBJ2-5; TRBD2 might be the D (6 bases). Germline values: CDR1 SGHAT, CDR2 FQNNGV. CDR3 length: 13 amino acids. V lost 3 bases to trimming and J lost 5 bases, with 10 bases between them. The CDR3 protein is CASSFSGGETQYF. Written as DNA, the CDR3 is TGTGCCAGCAGCTTCAGCGGAGGGGAGACCCAGTACTTC. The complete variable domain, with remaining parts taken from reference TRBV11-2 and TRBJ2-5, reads EAGVAQSPRYKIIEKRQSVAFWCNPISGHATLYWYQQILGQGPKLLIQFQNNGVVDDSQLPKDRFSAERLKGVDSTLKIQPAKLEDSAVYLCASSFSGGETQYFGPGTRLLVL.

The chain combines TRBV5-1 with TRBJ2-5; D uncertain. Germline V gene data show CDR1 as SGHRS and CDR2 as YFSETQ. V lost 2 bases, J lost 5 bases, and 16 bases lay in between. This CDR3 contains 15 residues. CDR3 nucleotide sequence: TGCGCCAGCAGCTTTGAGGCAGCTCGGTGGGAGACCCAGTACTTC. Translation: CASSFEAARWETQYF.

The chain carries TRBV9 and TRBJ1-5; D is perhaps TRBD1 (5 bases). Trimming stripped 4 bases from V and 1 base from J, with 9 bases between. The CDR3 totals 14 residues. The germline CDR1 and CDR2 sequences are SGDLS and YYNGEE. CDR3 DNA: TGTGCCAGCAGCCTGGGGGTAAGCAATCAGCCCCAGCATTTT. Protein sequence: CASSLGVSNQPQHF.

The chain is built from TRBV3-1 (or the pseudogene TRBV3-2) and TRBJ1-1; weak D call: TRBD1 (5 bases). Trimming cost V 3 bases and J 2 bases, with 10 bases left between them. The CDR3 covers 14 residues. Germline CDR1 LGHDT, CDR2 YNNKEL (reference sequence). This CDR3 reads CASSHAGANTEAFF. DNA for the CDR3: TGTGCCAGCAGCCATGCCGGGGCCAACACTGAAGCTTTCTTT.

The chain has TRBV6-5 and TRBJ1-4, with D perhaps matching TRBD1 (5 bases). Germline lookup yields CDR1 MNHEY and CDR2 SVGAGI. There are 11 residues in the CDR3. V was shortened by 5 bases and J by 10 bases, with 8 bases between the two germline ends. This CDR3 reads CASSPGGKLFF. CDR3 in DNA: TGTGCCAGCAGTCCGGGGGGAAAACTGTTTTTT.

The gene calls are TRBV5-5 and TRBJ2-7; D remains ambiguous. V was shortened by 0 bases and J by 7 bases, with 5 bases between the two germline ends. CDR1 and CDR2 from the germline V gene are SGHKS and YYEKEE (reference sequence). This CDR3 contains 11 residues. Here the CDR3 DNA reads TGTGCCAGCAGCTTGGCGCTTGAGCAGTACTTC. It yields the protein CASSLALEQYF.

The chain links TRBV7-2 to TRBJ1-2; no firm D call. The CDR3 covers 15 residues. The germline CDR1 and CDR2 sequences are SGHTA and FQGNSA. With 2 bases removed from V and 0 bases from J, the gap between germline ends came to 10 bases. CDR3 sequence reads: CASSLIELSNYGYTF. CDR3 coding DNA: TGTGCCAGCAGCTTAATAGAGCTTTCTAACTATGGCTACACCTTC.

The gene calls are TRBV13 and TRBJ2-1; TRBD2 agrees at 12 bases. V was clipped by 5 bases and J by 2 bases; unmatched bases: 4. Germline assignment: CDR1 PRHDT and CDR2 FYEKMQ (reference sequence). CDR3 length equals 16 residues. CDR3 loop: CASSPWTSGTYNEQFF. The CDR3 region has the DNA TGTGCCAGCAGCCCGTGGACTAGCGGGACCTACAATGAGCAGTTCTTC.

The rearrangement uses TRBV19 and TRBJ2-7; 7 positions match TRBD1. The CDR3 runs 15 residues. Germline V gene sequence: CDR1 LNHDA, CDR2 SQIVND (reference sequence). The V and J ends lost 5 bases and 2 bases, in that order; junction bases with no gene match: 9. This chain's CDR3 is CASSPLDRDPYEQYF. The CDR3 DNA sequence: TGTGCCAGTAGTCCCCTAGACAGGGACCCCTACGAGCAGTACTTC.

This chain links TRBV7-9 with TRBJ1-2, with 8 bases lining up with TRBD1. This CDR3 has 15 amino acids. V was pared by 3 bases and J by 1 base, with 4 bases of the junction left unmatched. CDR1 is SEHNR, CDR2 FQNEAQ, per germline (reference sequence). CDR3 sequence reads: CASSFGQGGNYGYTF. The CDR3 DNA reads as TGTGCCAGCAGCTTTGGACAGGGAGGTAACTATGGCTACACCTTC. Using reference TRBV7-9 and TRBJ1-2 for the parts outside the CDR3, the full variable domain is DTGVSQNPRHKITKRGQNVTFRCDPISEHNRLYWYRQTLGQGPEFLTYFQNEAQLEKSRLLSDRFSAERPKGSFSTLEIQRTEQGDSAMYLCASSFGQGGNYGYTFGSGTRLTVV.

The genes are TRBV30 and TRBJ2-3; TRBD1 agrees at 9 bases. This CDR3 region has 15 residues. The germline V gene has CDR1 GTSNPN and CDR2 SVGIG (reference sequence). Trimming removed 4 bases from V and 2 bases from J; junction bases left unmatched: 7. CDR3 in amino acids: CAWTRTGAPTDTQYF. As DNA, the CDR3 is TGTGCCTGGACCCGGACAGGGGCCCCCACAGATACGCAGTATTTT.

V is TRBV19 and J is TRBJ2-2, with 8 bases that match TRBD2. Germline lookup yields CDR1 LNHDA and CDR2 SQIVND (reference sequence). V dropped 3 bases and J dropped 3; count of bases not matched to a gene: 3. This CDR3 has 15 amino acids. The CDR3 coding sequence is TGTGCCAGTAGTATGAGCGGGGGCTACACCGGGGAGCTGTTTTTT. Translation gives CASSMSGGYTGELFF.

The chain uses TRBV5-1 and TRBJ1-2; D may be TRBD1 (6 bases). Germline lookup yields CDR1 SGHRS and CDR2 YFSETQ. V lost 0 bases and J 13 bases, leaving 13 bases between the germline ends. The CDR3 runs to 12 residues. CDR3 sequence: CASSLDRVKSTF. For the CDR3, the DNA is TGCGCCAGCAGCTTGGACAGGGTTAAAAGCACCTTC.

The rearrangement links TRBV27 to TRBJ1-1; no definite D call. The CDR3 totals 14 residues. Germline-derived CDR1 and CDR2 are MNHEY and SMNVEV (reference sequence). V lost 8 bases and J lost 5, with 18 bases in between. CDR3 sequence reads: CASQDQKRETEAFF. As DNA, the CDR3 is TGTGCCAGCCAGGATCAGAAGAGGGAGACTGAAGCTTTCTTT.

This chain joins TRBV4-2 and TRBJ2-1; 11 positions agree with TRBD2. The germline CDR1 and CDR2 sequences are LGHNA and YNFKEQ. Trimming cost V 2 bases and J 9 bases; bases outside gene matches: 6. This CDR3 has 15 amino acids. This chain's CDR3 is CASSQTSGGLGEQFF. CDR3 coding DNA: TGTGCCAGCAGCCAAACTAGCGGGGGATTGGGTGAGCAGTTCTTC.

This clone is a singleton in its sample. The CDR3 sequence is CASSLDRGRSPLHF. The CDR3 nucleotides read TGTGCCAGCAGCCTGGACAGGGGTAGATCACCCCTCCACTTT. This rearrangement joins TRBV7-9 to TRBJ1-6; 9 bases map to TRBD1. CDR1 and CDR2 (germline): SEHNR, FQNEAQ (reference sequence). This CDR3 contains 14 residues. V lost 5 bases, J lost 10 bases, and 6 bases stayed unmatched. The whole variable domain, filled in from reference TRBV7-9 and TRBJ1-6, reads DTGVSQNPRHKITKRGQNVTFRCDPISEHNRLYWYRQTLGQGPEFLTYFQNEAQLEKSRLLSDRFSAERPKGSFSTLEIQRTEQGDSAMYLCASSLDRGRSPLHFGNGTRLTVT.